This T cell receptor beta chain came from a study of cytomegalovirus exposure and HLA in healthy donors (dated by TCRdb to 2015 to 2018). For the study in its entirety: According to an earlier analysis of a few hundred of the donors, some 180 million T cells yielded 117 million unique TCR beta sequences and about 300 Gb of sequence data. Roughly 320 gigabases of sequencing data and approximately 91 million unique TCR sequences made up an early release that covered approximately 700 HLA-typed donors. Class I and class II HLA loci were covered by the typing at four-digit resolution. High-throughput TCR immunosequencing, statistical association of individual TCRs with disease status, and machine learning were combined to predict cytomegalovirus infection status. An earlier analysis of roughly 580 of the donors used high-throughput TCR beta sequencing to judge whether each TCR beta V gene segment behaved as functional or pseudogenic. A later genetic analysis used genome-wide SNP genotypes for about 65% of the roughly 670 donors, treating that subset as a discovery cohort. Rather than using new phenotypic data, the later analysis identified candidate immune exposures from TCR beta sequences and from how often those sequences occurred across donors. Because of strong linkage in the cohort, roughly five DR-DQ haplotypes were treated as single units for association and clustering. A later analysis re-analyzed previously published TCR beta repertoires from several hundred donors and added high-resolution HLA genotyping to study TCR occurrence patterns. All discovery cohort repertoires had been generated using a single sequencing platform. Donor age, sex, ethnicity and CMV serostatus were compiled together with the repertoire data. The study aimed to test whether cataloging public T cell receptors could reveal signatures of past pathogen exposure. Typing coverage varied by locus: about 620-640 donors for A, B, C, DRB1 and DQB1; approximately 560 for DQA1; over 600 for DPA1; fewer than 480 for DPB1. The genetic ancestry cluster associated with self-reported Caucasian donors included 65% to 90% of the 398 genotyped donors. The study used immunosequencing to profile the T cell repertoires of about 670 subjects and linked those repertoires to cytomegalovirus serostatus. A separate validation cohort of some 130 different subjects was used in addition to the 666-subject first cohort. Among 398 genotyped donors of the cohort, an average of around 250,000 unique TCR beta nucleotide sequences was sequenced per donor, of which roughly 17% were non-productive.

The cohort consisted of approximately 670 healthy bone marrow donors. At the time of sampling, every cohort member was nominally healthy, though immune exposures that went unrecorded were likely present. The donor was CMV seronegative and belonged to the group of 352 seronegative cohort members. Every donor gave a peripheral blood sample, and the peripheral blood mononuclear cells from that sample were used for TCR beta sequencing. Genomic DNA was extracted from the blood cell samples with the Qiagen DNeasy Blood Extraction Kit. Receptor libraries were prepared by the immunoSEQ multiplex PCR assay. The multiplex PCR relied on a mix of 60 forward primers for TCR Vbeta segments and 13 reverse primers for TCR Jbeta segments. The CDR3 region of rearranged TCR beta genes was amplified from genomic DNA with a multiplex PCR assay. On the Illumina HiSeq System, the amplified TCR beta libraries were sequenced as 87-base-pair reads. For the original study's pipeline: Across the 700 or so repertoires, a later analysis counted 80 million or so unique TCR beta chains, around 10 million of which were shared by at least two donors. Raw reads were error-corrected and collapsed into unique sequences with a nearest-neighbor algorithm that merged closely related sequences to remove PCR and sequencing errors. To assign V, D and J gene segments, CDR3 sequences were aligned to IMGT reference sequences. For a sequence to be retained, a match of at least six nucleotides to both a V gene segment and a J gene segment was required. A rearrangement counted as productive if the CDR3 had no stop codons and remained in frame with V and J, and every other rearrangement counted as non-productive. CDR3 was defined according to IMGT convention as the region running from the second conserved V-encoded cysteine to the conserved J-encoded phenylalanine. The earlier analysis of around 640 of the donors excluded sequences that lacked an unambiguous match to a single V gene segment. In an earlier analysis of a few hundred of the donors, a V segment was called functional when productive rearrangements were above 56.7%, and segregating when the standard deviation between donors exceeded 5%. A statistical classification framework was developed to diagnose cytomegalovirus status using the catalog of TCR beta chain sequences. V and J gene assignment, in a later analysis, came from comparing TCR nucleotide sequences with IMGT/GENE-DB human TR gene sequences. The TCRdist pipeline was used in a later analysis to assign CDR3 sequences and most-parsimonious VDJ recombination scenarios. A later analysis defined each TCR beta chain by its CDR3 amino acid sequence plus V-gene family, and excluded reads lacking a unique V-gene family. As a way to deal with suspected cross-contamination and a sequencing artifact, a later analysis dropped 640 or so nucleotide sequences that were highly shared and had low generation probability. In a later analysis, a clonal expansion index for each public chain was calculated from normalized within-repertoire ranks of inferred template counts. Generation probabilities in a later analysis came from a VDJ recombination model fitted to out-of-frame rearrangements, and those results were checked against IGoR. In a later analysis, hypergeometric tests were used to score TCR-TCR, TCR-HLA and TCR-CMV co-occurrence, with a repertoire-size bias correction applied to TCR pairs. In a later analysis, false discovery rates were estimated by permuting HLA or CMV assignments 20 times. A later analysis grouped co-occurring TCRs with DBSCAN, adding TCRdist sequence similarity when clustering within HLA-allele-positive subsets. Repertoires with fewer than 30,000 or more than 120,000 public chains, plus five repertoires with anomalous nucleotide sharing, were excluded from co-occurrence clustering. TCRdb's version of the immuneACCESS table is confined to in-frame rearrangements and falls short of the full clone set. An unresolved V gene accounts for under half of the shortfall where checked; the remainder is of unknown origin. The V and J calls and the clone size are those of that table, but D and trimming were determined from the DNA. In this sample the table shows around 190,000 clones, almost 85% of which occur a single time. The top ten hold 0.5% to 0.55% of the sample.

What the work shows at the level of the full study, not this receptor alone: Because the 87-base-pair reads could not distinguish some IMGT-functional V segments, including TRBV6-2 and TRBV6-3, those segments were excluded. According to the authors, the approach could potentially be generalized to other disease states and immunological phenotypes. In a later analysis, HLA-associated TCR beta chains were found to be more clonally expanded and to have lower generation probabilities than equally common non-associated chains. Sequencing depth was assumed to be roughly uniform across donors in the presence/absence analyses, though that assumption may not hold. The classifier was reported to diagnose cytomegalovirus status with high specificity and sensitivity in both the original cohort and the validation cohort. Correlated functional status among segregating V segments might reflect linkage disequilibrium, but an unknown experimental factor could not be ruled out. A further reported finding was that TCR beta sequences accurately predicted the HLA-A and HLA-B alleles for most subjects in the first cohort. CMV serostatus was the only immune exposure information available for the cohort. In a later analysis, TCR association rates were found to vary across HLA loci, with the most associated TCRs seen for DRB1 alleles and the fewest for HLA-C alleles. In a later genetic analysis, a missense DCLRE1C variant was associated with V-gene and J-gene trimming of TCR beta chains, and the association was replicated in an independent cohort. HLA typing was unavailable for some donors at each locus, so association tests used only the typed subset. Because counts were too low, about 18 rarely observed V segments, including chromosome 9 orphons, were excluded from the earlier analysis of several hundred of the donors. A later analysis reported that several top co-occurrence clusters appeared linked to parvovirus B19, influenza, CMV and Epstein-Barr virus. In a later genetic analysis, fewer N-insertions in productive TCRs were reported among donors in an Asian-associated ancestry cluster than the roughly 700-donor mean. The study listed 150 to 200 TCR beta chains as associated with cytomegalovirus. The sequencing pipeline was judged likely to have produced a cluster of highly shared sequence variants as a technical artifact. Only TCR beta chains were sequenced in this cohort, and the absence of alpha or paired-chain data limited detectable features. When HLA alleles, especially DR and DQ, strongly co-occurred, TCR associations were difficult to assign to individual alleles. In a later analysis, more than 15,000 TCR beta sequences were associated with specific HLA alleles at a false discovery rate of 0.05. An earlier analysis of approximately 590 of the donors showed that most TCR beta V segments appeared in productive rearrangements either about 87% or about 30% of the time, which broadly matched IMGT annotations. Most TCR sequences were seen in very few donors, while some public TCRs were found in many individuals. Most CMV-associated TCR beta chains appeared to be HLA-restricted in a later analysis, and the HLA associations seemed to be driven largely by CMV exposure. In vitro tests confirmed that three of the cytomegalovirus-associated TCR beta chains recognize cytomegalovirus antigens.

About this clone itself: Its antigen is currently not known. Base qualities are not provided; no much larger clone lies one nucleotide away.

The germline V gene encodes CDR1 MNHNS and CDR2 SASEGT. V has 6 bases trimmed and J has 3 bases trimmed; junction bases matching no gene number 10. The CDR3 covers 15 residues, taking in both the cysteine and the phenylalanine. CDR3 DNA only is kept here, 45 bases in frame from base 1. The sequence derives from a woman aged 50 to 60 in good health and CMV-seronegative. Specimen: PBMCs. The chain is encoded by TRBV6-1 joined to TRBJ2-7; TRBD1 aligns with 8 central bases. The sequenced DNA is TGTGCCAGCAGCCAAGGACAGGGATATATCTACGAGCAGTACTTC. This is translated as CASSQGQGYIYEQYF.